This T cell receptor beta chain was documented in a study of T cell responses to AZD1222 COVID-19 vaccine. The V and J ends lost 8 bases and 1 base respectively, with 6 bases between them. The CDR3 runs to 13 residues. Repertoires were generated with immunoSEQ multiplex PCR, while TCRdb's copy carries only in-frame clones and drops some. The table shows 77,000 or so clones, with about 91% occurring only once. This TCR derives from an adult in good health. This material consisted of peripheral blood, taken on day 0 of AZD1222 vaccination. The chain joins TRBV12-3 or TRBV12-4 to TRBJ1-6; D is unclear. CDR3 DNA sequence: TGTGCCAGCGCCGGGTCCTATAATTCACCCCTCCACTTT. Protein product: CASAGSYNSPLHF.